Each of the 13 T cell receptor beta chains below was sequenced from the same sample in a study of T cells after somatic rescue of genetic block (TCRdb year 2020). Library prep was done by the immunoSEQ multiplex PCR assay. TCRdb carries this immuneACCESS record with in-frame sequences only. Its versions omit some clonotypes, under half of them owing to an unresolved V gene in the studies checked, with the rest unexplained. The sample contains 88,000 or so clones, around 89% of them found a single time. About 1.5% of the sample rests with the top ten. Sequencing input: peripheral blood mononuclear cells (PBMCs). The receptors come from a woman in her late teens or twenties.

The chain links TRBV6-6 to TRBJ2-5; D tentatively fits TRBD1 or TRBD2 (5 bases each). The CDR3 spans 15 residues. V gave up 0 bases and J gave up 1 base, with 9 bases separating them. Germline V gene data show CDR1 as MNHNY and CDR2 as SVGAGI (reference sequence). This CDR3 reads CASSYSTGGQETQYF. The CDR3 DNA sequence: TGTGCCAGCAGTTACTCGACTGGGGGCCAAGAGACCCAGTACTTC.

The chain joins TRBV11-3 to TRBJ2-7; 8 bases align to TRBD1. The CDR3 totals 14 residues. V trimming: 5 bases; J trimming: 1 base; junction bases outside the gene matches: 4. The germline CDR1 and CDR2 sequences are SGHNT and YENEEA. The CDR3 spells CASSPTGDSYEQYF. CDR3 in DNA: TGTGCCAGCAGCCCGACAGGGGATTCCTACGAGCAGTACTTC.

This clone turned up a few times. This sequence joins TRBV9 and TRBJ2-7, with unresolved D. In germline, CDR1 is SGDLS, CDR2 YYNGEE. This CDR3 has 14 residues. Trimming pared 4 bases from V and 0 bases from J, leaving 11 bases between. The CDR3 DNA reads as TGTGCCAGCAGCTCGAACTTCACCTCCTACGAGCAGTACTTC. It encodes CASSSNFTSYEQYF.

This clone has only one observation. The chain couples TRBV27 to TRBJ2-7, with D maybe TRBD1 (5 bases). Trimming removed 10 bases from V and 2 bases from J, with 18 bases in between. The CDR3 is 14 residues long. Germline values: CDR1 MNHEY, CDR2 SMNVEV (reference sequence). The CDR3 here is CATHRSDRTYEQYF. CDR3 in DNA: TGTGCCACCCATCGTTCCGACAGAACCTACGAGCAGTACTTC.

This clone has only one observation. DNA of the CDR3: TGTGCCAGCAGTTTACAGCGGCCCCATGAGCAGTTCTTC. Protein sequence: CASSLQRPHEQFF. The rearrangement joins TRBV27 to TRBJ2-1; D possibly corresponds to TRBD2 (5 bases). The CDR3 has 13 amino acids. Germline CDR1 MNHEY, CDR2 SMNVEV (reference sequence). V dropped 2 bases and J dropped 8 bases, with 10 bases sitting between them.

The chain links TRBV19 to TRBJ1-1; D gene uncertain. The CDR3 is 13 amino acids. Trimming stripped 8 bases from V and 7 bases from J, with 17 bases between. Germline CDR1 LNHDA, CDR2 SQIVND (reference sequence). CDR3 loop: CASAWQARDEAFF. CDR3 bases: TGTGCCAGTGCTTGGCAGGCCCGAGATGAAGCTTTCTTT.

The chain employs TRBV15 and TRBJ1-1; D gene ambiguous. Deletions cut 0 bases from V and 11 bases from J, with 16 bases between. Germline loops: CDR1 LNHNV, CDR2 YYDKDF (reference sequence). The CDR3 is 14 amino acids. CDR3 residues: CATSRDPGQGSAFF. CDR3 DNA: TGTGCCACCAGCAGAGATCCGGGTCAAGGCTCGGCTTTCTTT. Based on the CDR3 plus reference TRBV15 and TRBJ1-1, the full variable domain is DAMVIQNPRYQVTQFGKPVTLSCSQTLNHNVMYWYQQKSSQAPKLLFHYYDKDFNNEADTPDNFQSRRPNTSFCFLDIRSPGLGDTAMYLCATSRDPGQGSAFFGQGTRLTVV.

The chain carries TRBV7-9 and TRBJ1-4, with D uncertain. V dropped 5 bases and J dropped 6 bases, with 13 bases sitting between them. In germline, CDR1 is SEHNR, CDR2 FQNEAQ (reference sequence). The CDR3 consists of 14 residues. In DNA, the CDR3 is TGTGCCAGCAGCCCTACTGGGAGGGATGAAAAACTGTTTTTT. Its protein product is CASSPTGRDEKLFF.

The V gene is TRBV6-5, the J gene TRBJ2-5, with a possible D match to TRBD1 (6 bases). The CDR3 totals 13 residues. Germline CDR1 is MNHEY and CDR2 is SVGAGI. Trimming removed 0 bases at V and 7 bases at J, with 9 bases between. The CDR3 DNA reads TGTGCCAGCAGTTACTCACAGGGAGTGACCCAGTACTTC. Its translation: CASSYSQGVTQYF.

This clone was detected once. The chain carries TRBV27 and TRBJ1-1; no firm D call. CDR1 is MNHEY, CDR2 SMNVEV, per germline (reference sequence). CDR3 length: 14 residues. V dropped 6 bases and J dropped 5 bases, with 16 bases sitting between them. This chain's CDR3 is CASRWGEGTTEAFF. DNA of the CDR3: TGTGCCAGCAGATGGGGAGAGGGTACTACTGAAGCTTTCTTT.

This chain uses TRBV6-5 with TRBJ2-5, with a weak D call TRBD2 (6 bases). The CDR3 runs to 16 residues. In germline, CDR1 is MNHEY, CDR2 SVGAGI. Trimming stripped 4 bases from V and 4 bases from J, with 19 bases between. The CDR3 sequence: CASSSGMEGWRETQYF. CDR3 nucleotides: TGTGCCAGCAGTTCGGGGATGGAGGGTTGGCGAGAGACCCAGTACTTC.

CDR3 DNA sequence: TGTGCCATCAGTGAGTCAAGGTCTAGCGGGAGGTCCTACAATGAGCAGTTCTTC. Amino acids: CAISESRSSGRSYNEQFF. The V call is TRBV10-3, the J call TRBJ2-1; 11 nucleotides align to TRBD2. The trim removed 0 bases at V and 1 base at J, leaving 5 bases unmatched. Germline V CDR1 and CDR2: ENHRY, SYGVKD. This CDR3 has 18 amino acids.

For this clone: Other nucleotide sequences from this sample produce the same CDR3. The chain links TRBV19 to TRBJ1-2; no reliable D call. Germline lookup yields CDR1 LNHDA and CDR2 SQIVND (reference sequence). Deletions cut 3 bases from V and 5 bases from J, with 10 bases between. The CDR3 covers 13 residues. Here the CDR3 DNA reads TGTGCCAGTAGTATTGGGCAGGCTTATGGCTACACCTTC. This sequence encodes CASSIGQAYGYTF.